This TCR beta chain was captured by sequencing in a study of regulatory T cells in long-lasting Graves disease. Whole-study findings and limits: Persistent Graves' patients showed less TCR diversity than newly diagnosed patients showed. It was in persistent disease that TRBV28, TRBJ1-2 and TRBJ2-5 were favored.

With 0 bases clipped from V and 4 bases from J, the junction kept 14 bases outside the gene matches. Germline V gene sequence: CDR1 MGHRA, CDR2 YSYEKL. The length of the CDR3 is 19 residues. With respect to this clonotype: Its antigen is not identified.

This sample's time point: newly diagnosed GD, antithyroid drugs for less than 3 months. Following extraction of RNA from PBMCs, that RNA was used to make the TCR library. Building the TCR beta libraries relied on iRepertoire HTBI primers, and CDR3 regions underwent Arm-PCR. Via MiXCR, TCRdb re-called the multiplex PCR reads, giving one row per CDR3 protein. The sample yields 560,000 or so distinct CDR3 sequences, about 16% seen once. Separately, the same data were catalogued under a study of T cells in Graves' hyperthyroidism and ophthalmopathy. From that second work: In the first-round RT-PCR of the TCR CDR3, the HTBI primer set was used.

Source: peripheral blood mononuclear cells (PBMCs), taken at new diagnosis, from a patient treated with antithyroid drugs. The clonotype originates from a young man with Graves disease. This chain links TRBV4-1 with TRBJ2-3; TRBD2 aligns across 9 bases. CDR3 nucleotides: TGCGCCAGCAGCCAAGATCTGGGACGCGGCGGGAGGGCTTCAGATACGCAGTATTTT. Translated: CASSQDLGRGGRASDTQYF.